This TCR beta chain was found in a study of PD-L1 blockade in urothelial cancer. Study overall: A median blood sample held about 140,000 T cells and approximately 83,000 unique TCRs.

The V gene's germline CDR1 is MNHNS and CDR2 SASEGT. CDR3 length: 13 amino acids. V lost 6 bases to trimming and J lost 3 bases, with 12 bases between them. Clones were sequenced by immunoSEQ multiplex PCR, and TCRdb holds only the in-frame ones, with some missing. Seen here are about 48,000 clones, around 80% observed once, and the top ten hold about 10%. Time point indicated: peripheral blood 6 weeks after treatment start. J is TRBJ2-7 and V is TRBV6-1; D possibly corresponds to TRBD1 (7 bases). This specimen consisted of PBMCs, obtained around atezolizumab (anti-PD-L1) treatment. This TCR came from an older man with urothelial cancer. CDR3 in amino acids: CASRRGQSYEQYF. DNA of the CDR3: TGTGCCAGCAGGCGGGGACAGAGCTACGAGCAGTACTTC.